Each of the 29 T cell receptor beta chains below was sequenced from the same sample in a study of T cells in Graves' hyperthyroidism and ophthalmopathy. The CDR3 regions of TCR beta were amplified from RNA transcripts. A first-round RT-PCR of the TCR CDR3 used the HTBI primer set. TCRdb re-called the multiplex PCR reads with MiXCR, one entry per CDR3 protein. Here the sample spans some 740,000 distinct CDR3 sequences, approximately 14% being singletons. Source material: blood. These receptors all stem from a woman younger than 30 with Graves' hyperthyroidism.

The chain uses TRBV29-1 and TRBJ2-7; TRBD1 might be the D (6 bases). V dropped 5 bases and J dropped 0 bases, with 14 bases sitting between them. The CDR3 runs 14 residues. Germline assignment: CDR1 SQVTM and CDR2 ANQGSEA. CDR3 DNA sequence: TGCAGCGTTCTACAGGGTGGGGGCTCCTACGAGCAGTACTTC. Translating it yields CSVLQGGGSYEQYF.

This clonotype was detected many times. The V and J genes are TRBV27 and TRBJ2-1; no clear D. Trimming removed 3 bases from V and 3 bases from J, with 9 bases in between. The germline CDR1 and CDR2 sequences are MNHEY and SMNVEV (reference sequence). The CDR3 extends over 14 amino acids. The CDR3: CASSLRPNYNEQFF. Written as DNA, the CDR3 is TGTGCCAGCAGTTTGCGCCCAAACTACAATGAGCAGTTCTTC.

This clonotype was counted at least ten times. The chain combines TRBV30 with TRBJ1-1; possibly TRBD1 for D (6 bases). Germline values: CDR1 GTSNPN, CDR2 SVGIG (reference sequence). V lost 3 bases and J lost 0, with 11 bases in between. The CDR3 consists of 14 residues. The CDR3 coding sequence is TGTGCCTGGAGCGGGGGGCTGATGAACACTGAAGCTTTCTTT. Translated, it gives CAWSGGLMNTEAFF.

This clonotype was recorded at least ten times. V gene TRBV3-1 combines with J gene TRBJ2-5; D unresolved. From germline, CDR1 is LGHDT and CDR2 YNNKEL (reference sequence). V lost 1 base to trimming and J lost 6 bases, with 6 bases between them. This CDR3 spans 12 amino acids. CDR3 region: CASSQVEKTQYF. CDR3 bases: TGTGCCAGCAGCCAAGTCGAAAAGACCCAGTACTTC.

V usage is TRBV7-9 and J usage is TRBJ2-1; 7 positions agree with TRBD2. Germline CDR1 is SEHNR and CDR2 is FQNEAQ (reference sequence). The CDR3 is made up of 16 amino acids. V shed 1 base and J 4 bases; nucleotides not matched to a gene: 7. The CDR3 nucleotides read TGTGCCAGCAGCTTAGGTGTTGGGGGGGGGTACAATGAGCAGTTCTTC. This encodes CASSLGVGGGYNEQFF.

This clonotype was picked up a small number of times. The CDR3 DNA sequence: TGTGCCAGCAGCTTATGGCAGGGGCTTCTGGACGAGCAGTACTTC. Translating gives CASSLWQGLLDEQYF. The rearrangement links TRBV11-2 to TRBJ2-7; possibly TRBD1 for D (6 bases). This CDR3 has 15 amino acids. Per germline, CDR1 SGHAT and CDR2 FQNNGV. The germline V and J ends were trimmed by 2 bases and 5 bases, with 16 bases remaining between them. The variable domain in full, with the rest retrieved from reference TRBV11-2 and TRBJ2-7, is EAGVAQSPRYKIIEKRQSVAFWCNPISGHATLYWYQQILGQGPKLLIQFQNNGVVDDSQLPKDRFSAERLKGVDSTLKIQPAKLEDSAVYLCASSLWQGLLDEQYFGPGTRLTVT.

This clonotype was detected ten times or more. The CDR3 sequence is CSVESQGVTEAFF. The CDR3 DNA sequence: TGCAGCGTTGAGTCACAGGGAGTTACTGAAGCTTTCTTT. The chain carries TRBV29-1 and TRBJ1-1; TRBD1 might be the D (6 bases). This CDR3 comprises 13 residues. CDR1 and CDR2 (germline): SQVTM, ANQGSEA. Trimming shortened V by 3 bases and J by 5 bases, and 13 bases separated the two germline ends.

This clonotype has a count of ten or more. The rearrangement uses TRBV28 and TRBJ2-1; 8 positions match TRBD1. The length of the CDR3 is 15 residues. V shed 3 bases and J 6 bases; nucleotides not matched to a gene: 7. CDR1 and CDR2 from the germline V gene are MDHEN and SYDVKM. CDR3 DNA: TGTGCCAGCAGTTTGGGAAGCAGGGGGCTCAATGAGCAGTTCTTC. Translating it yields CASSLGSRGLNEQFF.

The chain couples TRBV27 to TRBJ2-2; 11 nucleotides align to TRBD2. V dropped 1 base and J dropped 5; count of bases not matched to a gene: 3. The CDR3 is 16 amino acids. In germline, CDR1 is MNHEY, CDR2 SMNVEV (reference sequence). CDR3 sequence reads: CASSLLGTSGTGELFF. The DNA of the CDR3 is TGTGCCAGCAGTTTATTAGGGACTAGCGGAACCGGGGAGCTGTTTTTT.

The table lists this clonotype with many counts. The chain uses TRBV11-1 and TRBJ2-5, with 8 bases fitting TRBD2. The V gene's germline CDR1 is SGHAT and CDR2 FQDESV (reference sequence). The trim removed 6 bases at V and 7 bases at J, leaving 10 bases unmatched. The CDR3 is made up of 14 amino acids. Here the CDR3 reads CASRGSGAGGTQYF. CDR3 nucleotide sequence: TGTGCCAGCAGAGGTAGCGGGGCCGGGGGGACCCAGTACTTC.

This clonotype has more than one count but fewer than ten. The V call is TRBV27, the J call TRBJ1-2, with 9 bases aligning to TRBD1. With 2 bases clipped from V and 8 bases from J, the junction kept 6 bases outside the gene matches. CDR1 is MNHEY, CDR2 SMNVEV, per germline (reference sequence). The CDR3 loop spans 14 amino acids. The CDR3 loop reads CASSLVQGARGYTF. Here the CDR3 DNA reads TGTGCCAGCAGTTTAGTACAGGGGGCGCGGGGCTACACCTTC.

This clonotype came up a few times. The chain uses TRBV29-1 and TRBJ2-3; no firm D call. Deletions cut 1 base from V and 10 bases from J, with 12 bases between. Germline CDR1 is SQVTM and CDR2 is ANQGSEA. This CDR3 contains 12 residues. This chain's CDR3 is CSVEVLGRAQYF. Here the CDR3 DNA reads TGCAGCGTTGAAGTGCTAGGTCGTGCGCAGTATTTT.

This rearrangement joins TRBV29-1 to TRBJ2-7; TRBD2 is a possible D gene (5 bases). The CDR3 extends over 11 amino acids. Between the trimmed V and J ends, which lost 4 bases and 11 bases, there was a span of 15 bases. Germline-derived CDR1 and CDR2 are SQVTM and ANQGSEA. The CDR3, as DNA: TGCAGCGTTGTACACCCCCTGGGAGAGTACTTC. Amino acids: CSVVHPLGEYF.

This clonotype was observed a few times. The chain joins TRBV28 to TRBJ1-5; D may be TRBD1 (5 bases). V dropped 2 bases and J dropped 11 bases, with 13 bases sitting between them. This CDR3 has 13 amino acids. CDR1 is MDHEN, CDR2 SYDVKM, per germline. For the CDR3, the DNA is TGTGCCAGCAGTTTACTAGATCGGGGCGCCCAGCATTTT. Protein: CASSLLDRGAQHF.

The chain links TRBV19 to TRBJ2-3, with D possibly TRBD1 on 6 matching bases. This CDR3 spans 14 amino acids. V lost 3 bases and J 3 bases, leaving 10 bases between the germline ends. Germline CDR1 LNHDA, CDR2 SQIVND (reference sequence). CDR3 loop: CASSIWGRTDTQYF. The CDR3 DNA is TGTGCCAGTAGTATTTGGGGGCGGACAGATACGCAGTATTTT. Supplemented by reference TRBV19 and TRBJ2-3, the full variable domain reads DGGITQSPKYLFRKEGQNVTLSCEQNLNHDAMYWYRQDPGQGLRLIYYSQIVNDFQKGDIAEGYSVSREKKESFPLTVTSAQKNPTAFYLCASSIWGRTDTQYFGPGTRLTVL.

This clonotype came up a few times. The chain combines TRBV6-1 with TRBJ2-4; tentative D call: TRBD2 (6 bases). The germline V gene encodes CDR1 MNHNS and CDR2 SASEGT. The CDR3 is 14 amino acids. V was pared by 2 bases and J by 1 base, with 6 bases between. DNA for the CDR3: TGTGCCAGCAGTGAACGGGGGGCCAAAAACATTCAGTACTTC. This gives the protein CASSERGAKNIQYF.

This clonotype was seen only a few times. V gene TRBV15 combines with J gene TRBJ2-7; 8 positions match TRBD1. J gave up 0 bases and V 5 bases, and 3 bases lay outside the gene matches. This CDR3 spans 14 amino acids. CDR1 and CDR2 (germline): LNHNV, YYDKDF (reference sequence). CDR3 protein: CATSGGTGSYEQYF. The CDR3 nucleotides read TGTGCCACCAGCGGGGGGACAGGCTCCTACGAGCAGTACTTC.

The DNA of the CDR3 is TGTGCCATCAGTGACCCCCGAGGGGGATACGAGCAGTACTTC. Its protein product is CAISDPRGGYEQYF. The chain joins TRBV10-3 to TRBJ2-7; possibly TRBD1 for D (6 bases). CDR3 length equals 14 residues. Germline V gene lookup returns CDR1 ENHRY and CDR2 SYGVKD. V was trimmed by 3 bases and J by 4 bases, leaving 13 bases between them.

This clonotype came up many times. The V gene is TRBV13, the J gene TRBJ2-5; D may be TRBD2 (7 bases). The CDR3 is made up of 17 amino acids. Trimming pared 6 bases from V and 0 bases from J, leaving 20 bases between. Germline V gives CDR1 PRHDT, CDR2 FYEKMQ (reference sequence). The CDR3 DNA is TGTGCCAGCAGTCAAAGATCGGGGGCGGGGGACCAAGAGACCCAGTACTTC. Its protein product is CASSQRSGAGDQETQYF.

A note on this clonotype: Its ends do not fully match the called genes, so a read error is possible. The rearrangement uses TRBV3-1 and TRBJ2-7; D might be TRBD1 (6 bases). CDR1 is LGHDT, CDR2 YNNKEL, per germline (reference sequence). The CDR3 loop spans 16 amino acids. The DNA for the CDR3 is TGTGCCAACAGCCAAGATTATTCCAGGGGAGACCACGAGCAGTACTTC. It specifies CANSQDYSRGDHEQYF.

This clonotype has only a few counts. The rearrangement joins TRBV7-2 to TRBJ2-2, with a possible D match to TRBD1 (6 bases). V lost 3 bases and J lost 2, with 16 bases in between. The CDR3 loop spans 17 amino acids. Germline V lookup: CDR1 SGHTA, CDR2 FQGNSA. CDR3 in amino acids: CASSLPHTQGNTGELFF. DNA for the CDR3: TGTGCCAGCAGCTTGCCCCACACACAGGGTAACACCGGGGAGCTGTTTTTT.

This clonotype has just a few counts. This rearrangement joins TRBV18 to TRBJ2-5; the D gene is possibly TRBD1 (6 bases). Per germline, CDR1 KGHSH and CDR2 LQKENI. This CDR3 is 14 amino acids long. The ends were cut back, 5 bases at V and 2 bases at J, with 12 bases in the middle. The CDR3 DNA is TGTGCCAGCTCATCCACAGGGCCTCAAGAGACCCAGTACTTC. It codes for CASSSTGPQETQYF.

The chain couples TRBV27 to TRBJ1-1; D is perhaps TRBD1 (5 bases). CDR3 length: 14 residues. Germline-derived CDR1 and CDR2 are MNHEY and SMNVEV (reference sequence). V shed 6 bases and J shed 11 bases, with 22 bases lying between them. The CDR3 loop is CASSPALGRVWAFF. CDR3 sequence (DNA): TGTGCCAGCAGCCCAGCGTTGGGCAGGGTGTGGGCTTTCTTT.

At least ten counts were recorded for this clonotype. The chain combines TRBV2 with TRBJ2-7, with TRBD2 matching over 7 bases. The germline V gene has CDR1 SNHLY and CDR2 FYNNEI. After removal of 2 bases from V and 3 bases from J, the junction contained 4 bases not matched to a gene. This CDR3 is 14 amino acids long. The CDR3 bases are TGTGCCAGCAGTGAAAGGCTAGCGGACTACGAGCAGTACTTC. It encodes CASSERLADYEQYF.

This chain uses TRBV19 with TRBJ2-7, with 7 bases aligning to TRBD1. Trimming at V came to 5 bases and at J to 6 bases, leaving 10 bases not matched to a gene. CDR3 length: 14 residues. Germline CDR1 reads LNHDA; CDR2 reads SQIVND (reference sequence). CDR3 sequence (DNA): TGTGCCAGTAGTTCGACAGGGATGTCCCGCGAGCAGTACTTC. Amino acid sequence: CASSSTGMSREQYF.

The V gene is TRBV30, the J gene TRBJ1-5, with 10 bases matching TRBD1. The junction had 11 bases not matched to a gene; V was cut back by 3 bases and J by 0 bases. Germline CDR1 GTSNPN, CDR2 SVGIG (reference sequence). The length of the CDR3 is 18 residues. The CDR3 sequence is CAWRASGTGAYSNQPQHF. In DNA form, the CDR3 reads TGTGCCTGGAGGGCTTCCGGGACAGGGGCTTATAGCAATCAGCCCCAGCATTTT.

This clonotype occurred many times. The V and J genes are TRBV20-1 and TRBJ2-1; 7 bases agree with TRBD1. V shed 0 bases and J 3 bases; nucleotides not matched to a gene: 8. The CDR3 sequence is 16 residues long. From germline, CDR1 is DFQATT and CDR2 SNEGSKA (reference sequence). The CDR3 reads CSARDPGGVVYNEQFF. In DNA, the CDR3 is TGCAGTGCTAGAGATCCAGGGGGAGTCGTCTACAATGAGCAGTTCTTC.

This clonotype was found many times. The CDR3 nucleotides are TGTGCCAGCAGTGAAAGGGGACAGATACAAGAGACCCAGTACTTC. It encodes CASSERGQIQETQYF. This chain joins TRBV2 and TRBJ2-5; 7 nucleotides line up with TRBD1. The CDR3 covers 15 residues. The germline V gene has CDR1 SNHLY and CDR2 FYNNEI. The trim removed 2 bases at V and 2 bases at J, leaving 5 bases unmatched. Full variable domain (remainder filled in from reference TRBV2 and TRBJ2-5): EPEVTQTPSHQVTQMGQEVILRCVPISNHLYFYWYRQILGQKVEFLVSFYNNEISEKSEIFDDQFSVERPDGSNFTLKIRSTKLEDSAMYFCASSERGQIQETQYFGPGTRLLVL.

This clonotype was seen a handful of times. This sequence may be a read error, since a much larger clone differs from it by one base. Given the absence of the conserved phenylalanine or tryptophan at the CDR3 end, a read error is likely. The chain links TRBV11-2 to TRBJ2-7; the D gene is possibly TRBD2 (5 bases). The V and J ends lost 3 bases and 1 base respectively, with 7 bases between them. The germline CDR1 and CDR2 sequences are SGHAT and FQNNGV. CDR3 length equals 13 residues. CDR3 region: CASSFPGSYEQYL. Written as DNA, the CDR3 is TGTGCCAGCAGCTTTCCGGGATCCTACGAGCAGTACCTC.